These 12 T cell receptor beta chains were all obtained from the same sample, sequenced in a study of T cell responses to AZD1222 COVID-19 vaccine. The assay was immunoSEQ multiplex PCR, and TCRdb's table has in-frame clones only and misses some. Among roughly 99,000 clones listed, roughly nine tenths were seen once. Sample: peripheral blood, taken 28 days after the second AZD1222 dose. These receptors were obtained from an adult who received the AZD1222 COVID-19 vaccine.

The CDR3 region has the DNA TGTGCCAGCTGGCGCAGCGTTGGCCAGCCCCAGCATTTT. Its protein product is CASWRSVGQPQHF. V gene TRBV28 combines with J gene TRBJ1-5, with D unresolved. Per the germline V gene, CDR1 is MDHEN and CDR2 is SYDVKM. V was pared by 8 bases and J by 7 bases, with 15 bases between. The CDR3 sequence is 13 residues long. The full variable domain, its missing parts supplied by reference TRBV28 and TRBJ1-5, is DVKVTQSSRYLVKRTGEKVFLECVQDMDHENMFWYRQDPGLGLRLIYFSYDVKMKEKGDIPEGYSVSREKKERFSLILESASTNQTSMYLCASWRSVGQPQHFGDGTRLSIL.

The genes are TRBV10-3 and TRBJ1-2; D may be TRBD1 (5 bases). Trimming cost V 0 bases and J 8 bases, with 7 bases left between them. In germline, CDR1 is ENHRY, CDR2 SYGVKD. The CDR3 has 12 amino acids. The CDR3 here is CAISESGGGYTF. The CDR3 region has the DNA TGTGCCATCAGTGAGTCGGGGGGAGGCTACACCTTC.

The chain employs TRBV6-4 and TRBJ1-2; possibly TRBD1 for D (6 bases). The CDR3 sequence is 13 residues long. The germline V and J ends were trimmed by 6 bases and 5 bases, with 13 bases remaining between them. Looked up from germline, CDR1 is MRHNA and CDR2 is SNTAGT. CDR3 sequence reads: CASRRGQDYGYTF. DNA of the CDR3: TGTGCCAGCAGGAGGGGACAAGATTATGGCTACACCTTC.

The V and J genes are TRBV10-3 and TRBJ1-5, with D unclear. Trimming took off 3 bases at V and 5 bases at J, with 5 bases between the two ends. Germline assignment: CDR1 ENHRY and CDR2 SYGVKD. The CDR3 consists of 12 residues. CDR3 in amino acids: CAISDTYQPQHF. Here the CDR3 DNA reads TGTGCCATCAGTGACACTTATCAGCCCCAGCATTTT.

The rearrangement links TRBV5-1 to TRBJ2-7; TRBD1 agrees at 9 bases. The CDR3 contains 14 residues. Germline CDR1 SGHRS, CDR2 YFSETQ. V was clipped by 2 bases and J by 4 bases; unmatched bases: 4. The CDR3 coding sequence is TGCGCCAGCAGCTTACAGGGGGCGAATTACGAGCAGTACTTC. Amino acid sequence: CASSLQGANYEQYF.

The chain links TRBV12-3 or TRBV12-4 to TRBJ2-2; no clear D. The CDR3 extends over 9 amino acids. V was shortened by 8 bases and J by 7 bases, with 2 bases between the two germline ends. The CDR3 loop is CASGGELFF. DNA of the CDR3: TGTGCCAGCGGCGGGGAGCTGTTTTTT.

The genes are TRBV25-1 and TRBJ2-7, with D tentatively TRBD2 (7 bases). The ends were cut back, 1 base at V and 0 bases at J, with 13 bases in the middle. Germline V gene sequence: CDR1 MGHDK, CDR2 SYGVNS. CDR3 size: 16 residues. The CDR3 region is CASSELRGANSYEQYF. The CDR3 coding sequence is TGTGCCAGCAGTGAATTACGGGGGGCCAACTCCTACGAGCAGTACTTC.

This chain uses TRBV9 with TRBJ2-1; tentatively, D is TRBD2 (6 bases). Between the trimmed V and J ends, which lost 0 bases and 9 bases, there was a span of 19 bases. The CDR3 has 16 residues. CDR1 SGDLS and CDR2 YYNGEE come from the germline V gene. The CDR3 loop is CASSVGSAGRATEQFF. The CDR3 nucleotides are TGTGCCAGCAGCGTAGGGTCGGCGGGGCGGGCGACTGAGCAGTTCTTC.

This chain links TRBV21-1 with TRBJ2-7; the table's D call of TRBD1 was not tested on the DNA. TRBV21-1 is tagged as a pseudogene. This CDR3 comprises 12 residues. The CDR3 is CASSTDRDEQYF. CDR3 coding DNA: TGTGCCAGCAGCACCGACAGGGACGAGCAGTACTTC.

The rearrangement uses TRBV7-9 and TRBJ1-1; the D gene is possibly TRBD1 (5 bases). V was clipped by 0 bases and J by 4 bases, with 15 bases between them. The CDR3 totals 16 residues. The germline CDR1 and CDR2 sequences are SEHNR and FQNEAQ (reference sequence). The CDR3 is CASSLAHGAQGTEAFF. DNA of the CDR3: TGTGCCAGCAGCTTAGCGCACGGGGCCCAAGGCACTGAAGCTTTCTTT.

This clone turned up a few times. The rearrangement uses TRBV14 and TRBJ1-2; 7 nucleotides match TRBD1. CDR1 is SGHDN, CDR2 FVKESK, per germline. The CDR3 length is 15 residues. The V gene end was trimmed by 1 base and the J gene end by 7 bases; junction bases not matched to a gene: 9. The CDR3 is CASSQAATGIFGYTF. The CDR3 bases are TGTGCCAGCAGCCAAGCCGCGACAGGGATTTTTGGCTACACCTTC.

This CDR3 reads CASSYRNSGNTIYF. In DNA form, the CDR3 reads TGTGCCAGCAGTTACCGCAACTCTGGAAACACCATATATTTT. The V and J genes are TRBV6-5 and TRBJ1-3; D unresolved. Trimming removed 2 bases from V and 0 bases from J, with 5 bases in between. The CDR3 covers 14 residues. Germline assignment: CDR1 MNHEY and CDR2 SVGAGI.